This T cell receptor (beta chain) was retrieved from a study of cytomegalovirus exposure and HLA in healthy donors (dated by TCRdb to 2017 to 2019). General notes on the study: According to an earlier analysis of a few hundred of the donors, some 180 million T cells yielded roughly 110 million unique TCR beta sequences and roughly 280 Gb of sequence data. About 300 gigabases of sequencing data and approximately 80 million unique TCR sequences were included in an early release covering about 620 HLA-typed donors. Of the roughly 410 genotyped donors, 65% to 90% were placed in the genetic ancestry cluster associated with self-reported Caucasian donors. The study aimed to test whether cataloging public T cell receptors could reveal signatures of past pathogen exposure. Using immunosequencing, the study profiled T cell repertoires from 666 subjects and related those repertoires to cytomegalovirus serostatus. Besides the first cohort of under 700 subjects, a separate validation cohort made up of roughly 120 different subjects was used. The study combined high-throughput TCR immunosequencing, statistical association of individual TCRs with disease status, and machine learning to predict cytomegalovirus infection status. A later analysis re-examined previously published TCR beta repertoires from more than 600 donors and added high-resolution HLA genotyping to investigate patterns of TCR occurrence. Rather than using new phenotypic data, the later analysis identified candidate immune exposures from TCR beta sequences and from how often those sequences occurred across donors. An earlier analysis of 450 to 750 of the donors used high-throughput TCR beta sequencing to judge whether each TCR beta V gene segment behaved as functional or pseudogenic. Alongside the repertoire data, information on donor age, sex, ethnicity and CMV serostatus was compiled. In a later genetic analysis, genome-wide SNP genotypes for about 65% of the roughly 670 donors were used, and that subset was treated as a discovery cohort. All discovery cohort repertoires had been generated on a single sequencing platform. Both class I and class II loci were covered by HLA typing, at four-digit resolution. The number of donors typed differed by locus, with roughly 620-640 for A, B, C, DRB1 and DQB1, 522 for DQA1, under 610 for DPA1, and approximately 470 for DPB1. Five DR-DQ haplotypes were treated as single units for association and clustering because of strong linkage in the cohort. Across 398 genotyped donors of the cohort, an average of roughly 200,000 unique TCR beta nucleotide sequences per donor were sequenced, and roughly 20% of those sequences were non-productive. Paper-wide results and their limitations: The cohort was sequenced for TCR beta chains only, and without alpha or paired-chain data the features that could be detected were limited. In a later analysis, HLA-associated TCR beta chains were found to be more clonally expanded and to have lower generation probabilities than equally common non-associated chains. Some IMGT-functional V segments, including TRBV6-2 and TRBV6-3, could not be told apart with the 87-base-pair reads, so those segments were excluded. A later analysis reported that several top co-occurrence clusters appeared linked to parvovirus B19, influenza, CMV and Epstein-Barr virus. Because some donors lacked HLA typing at each locus, the association tests relied only on the typed subset. Across donors, most TCR sequences were observed very rarely, whereas some public TCRs were present in many individuals. In an earlier analysis of 500 to 650 of the donors, most TCR beta V segments appeared in productive rearrangements about 87% or about 30% of the time, broadly matching IMGT annotations. Because counts were too low, some 16 rarely observed V segments, including chromosome 9 orphons, were excluded from the earlier analysis of 587 of the donors. According to a later analysis, TCR association rates differed among HLA loci, with DRB1 alleles showing the most associated TCRs and HLA-C alleles showing the fewest. A cluster of highly shared sequence variants was judged likely to be a technical artifact of the sequencing pipeline. Sequencing depth was assumed to be roughly uniform across donors in the presence/absence analyses, though that assumption may not hold. Correlated functional status among segregating V segments might reflect linkage disequilibrium, but an unknown experimental factor could not be ruled out. According to a later analysis, most CMV-associated TCR beta chains appeared to be HLA-restricted, and the HLA associations seemed to be driven largely by CMV exposure. Assigning TCR associations to individual alleles was difficult when HLA alleles, especially DR and DQ, strongly co-occurred. A further reported finding was that TCR beta sequences accurately predicted the HLA-A and HLA-B alleles for most subjects in the first cohort. The authors suggested that the approach could potentially be generalized to other disease states and immunological phenotypes. In vitro tests confirmed that a few of the cytomegalovirus-associated TCR beta chains recognize cytomegalovirus antigens. In both the original and validation cohorts, the classifier was reported to diagnose cytomegalovirus status with high specificity and sensitivity. A later genetic analysis reported fewer N-insertions in productive TCRs among donors in an Asian-associated ancestry cluster than the roughly 690-donor mean. In the study, about 150 TCR beta chains were listed as associated with cytomegalovirus. CMV serostatus was the only immune exposure information available for the cohort. A later genetic analysis associated a missense DCLRE1C variant with V-gene and J-gene trimming of TCR beta chains, and an independent cohort replicated the association. In a later analysis, some 17,000 TCR beta sequences were associated with specific HLA alleles at a false discovery rate of 0.05.

Library method: the immunoSEQ multiplex PCR assay. The multiplex PCR relied on a mix of 60 forward primers for TCR Vbeta segments and 13 reverse primers for TCR Jbeta segments. The CDR3 region of rearranged TCR beta genes was amplified from genomic DNA by a multiplex PCR assay. The amplified TCR beta libraries were sequenced on the Illumina HiSeq System as 87-base-pair reads. Per the original workflow: A later analysis counted 65 million to 90 million unique TCR beta chains across the 690 or so repertoires, and 10 million to 12 million of these chains were shared by at least two donors. To remove PCR and sequencing errors, raw reads were error-corrected and collapsed into unique sequences using a nearest-neighbor algorithm that merged closely related sequences. CDR3 sequences were aligned to IMGT reference sequences to assign V, D and J gene segments. For a sequence to be retained, a match of at least six nucleotides was required to both a V gene segment and a J gene segment. A rearrangement counted as productive if the CDR3 had no stop codons and remained in frame with V and J, and every other rearrangement counted as non-productive. CDR3 was defined according to IMGT convention as the region running from the second conserved V-encoded cysteine to the conserved J-encoded phenylalanine. Sequences without an unambiguous match to a single V gene segment were excluded from the earlier analysis of about 640 of the donors. An earlier analysis of about 600 of the donors called V segments functional above 56.7% productive rearrangements and segregating when the between-donor standard deviation exceeded 5%. A statistical classification framework was developed to diagnose cytomegalovirus status using the catalog of TCR beta chain sequences. A later analysis assigned V and J genes by comparing TCR nucleotide sequences with IMGT/GENE-DB human TR gene sequences. Using the TCRdist pipeline, a later analysis assigned CDR3 sequences along with most-parsimonious VDJ recombination scenarios. In a later analysis, each TCR beta chain was defined by its CDR3 amino acid sequence together with its V-gene family, and reads lacking a unique V-gene family were excluded. In a later analysis, 500 to 650 highly shared, low-generation-probability nucleotide sequences were removed to address suspected cross-contamination and a sequencing artifact. For each public chain, a later analysis derived a clonal expansion index from normalized ranks of inferred template counts within each repertoire. Generation probabilities in a later analysis came from a VDJ recombination model fitted to out-of-frame rearrangements, and those results were checked against IGoR. Hypergeometric tests were used in a later analysis to score TCR-TCR, TCR-HLA and TCR-CMV co-occurrence, with a repertoire-size bias correction applied to the TCR pairs. In a later analysis, false discovery rates were estimated by permuting HLA or CMV assignments 20 times. In a later analysis, co-occurring TCRs were grouped with DBSCAN, and TCRdist sequence similarity was added when clustering was performed within HLA-allele-positive subsets. Repertoires with fewer than 30,000 or more than 120,000 public chains were left out of co-occurrence clustering, as were a handful of repertoires with anomalous nucleotide sharing. Not all clones reach the TCRdb copy of this immuneACCESS table, which keeps in-frame sequences only. Checked studies attribute under half of the gap to unresolved V genes and leave the rest unexplained. That table furnishes V, J and clone size, whereas the DNA furnished D and trimming. This sample's clone table shows approximately 120,000 clones. Of the sample, over 0.8% falls within the top ten clones.

The cohort consisted of 666 healthy bone marrow donors. At the time of sampling, every cohort member was nominally healthy, though immune exposures that went unrecorded were likely present. The donor was CMV seronegative and belonged to the group of 380 or so seronegative cohort members. Every donor gave a peripheral blood sample, and the peripheral blood mononuclear cells from that sample were used for TCR beta sequencing. Genomic DNA was extracted from the blood cell samples with the Qiagen DNeasy Blood Extraction Kit. According to the germline V gene, CDR1 reads SGHRS and CDR2 reads YFSETQ. Compared with germline, V lacks 4 bases and J lacks 3 bases; bases without a gene match: 6. The CDR3 runs 16 amino acids, cysteine and phenylalanine included. Only the CDR3 part of the read is kept: 48 bases, read in frame from the first base. Concerning this clone itself: It has no known antigen specificity.

The V and J segments used are TRBV5-1 and TRBJ2-7; 14 nucleotides in the junction match TRBD2. The material sequenced was PBMCs. The origin of this receptor is a young man in good health and CMV-seronegative. The sequence in DNA is TGCGCCAGCAGCACACCCGGACTAGCGGGGGGCTACGAGCAGTACTTC. It encodes CASSTPGLAGGYEQYF.